The clone carrying this T cell receptor beta chain showed up many times. Antigen unknown. The CDR3 is made up of 14 amino acids. V was clipped by 6 bases and J by 4 bases; unmatched bases: 5. Germline CDR1 and CDR2: ENHRY and SYGVKD. Individual cDNA molecules received unique molecular identifiers during library preparation. In TCRdb, the 5' RACE reads were re-called with MiXCR into one record per CDR3 protein. The sample carries some 80,000 distinct CDR3 sequences, roughly 12% recorded once. This entry comes from a study of early T cells in non-severe SARS-CoV-2 infection. Study overall: The chains were unpaired, and the sequenced material was bulk RNA from unsorted whole blood.

Study conclusions and caveats: VDJdb matching, biased toward anti-spike CD8 responses, missed private and CD4 specificities.

The sample was whole blood, taken at baseline. The origin of this receptor is an adult who was a healthcare worker with PCR-confirmed SARS-CoV-2 infection or an uninfected control (not recorded which). The donor label of this sample is uncertain. V and J are TRBV10-3 and TRBJ2-3; the match to TRBD2 covers 9 bases. The DNA for the CDR3 is TGTGCCATCAGGACAGCGGGGGGATCAGATACGCAGTATTTT. Residues: CAIRTAGGSDTQYF.